Listed below are T cell receptor beta chains from one sample, sequenced in a study of brain T cells in children with intractable seizures. TCRdb's table, derived via immunoSEQ multiplex PCR, lists solely in-frame clones and lacks some. The sample contains about 340,000 clones, 93% of which appear only once. The specimen was peripheral blood, collected 4 to 5 months after surgery. These receptors were taken from a boy under two years old with tuberous sclerosis and intractable seizures. Each CDR3 is given with its conserved first and last residue. D genes are given only for firm matches. Only some rows state a clone size, as once, few, many or a class for expanded clones.

V: TRBV30; J: TRBJ2-3; size: NA; D: TRBD2; DNA: TGTGCCTGGACTAGCGGGGGCACAGATACGCAGTATTTT; CDR3: CAWTSGGTDTQYF
V: TRBV29-1; J: TRBJ2-5; size: NA; D: NA; DNA: TGCAGCGTTGAAGCGGTGGGTAGCGGTGTGATAGCCGAAGAGACCCAGTACTTC; CDR3: CSVEAVGSGVIAEETQYF
V: TRBV6-5; J: TRBJ2-1; size: NA; D: NA; DNA: TGTGCCAGCAGGGTAGGTACTGAGCAGTTCTTC; CDR3: CASRVGTEQFF
V: TRBV13; J: TRBJ2-4; size: NA; D: TRBD1; DNA: TGTGCCAGCAGCTTTCGCTCGATTGACAGGGTGGCCAAAAACATTCAGTACTTC; CDR3: CASSFRSIDRVAKNIQYF
V: TRBV5-1; J: TRBJ2-1; size: NA; D: TRBD1; DNA: TGCGCCAGCAGCTTCTCCGGGACAGGGAACTTCTACAATGAGCAGTTCTTC; CDR3: CASSFSGTGNFYNEQFF
V: TRBV7-9; J: TRBJ2-3; size: NA; D: TRBD2; DNA: TGTGCCAGCAGCTTAGCGCTGCGGGAGGGCCGGACAGATACGCAGTATTTT; CDR3: CASSLALREGRTDTQYF
V: TRBV29-1; J: TRBJ1-2; size: NA; D: NA; DNA: TGCAGCGTTGAAGAGGTGAGAGGGTTCTATGGCTACACCTTC; CDR3: CSVEEVRGFYGYTF
V: TRBV24-1; J: TRBJ1-2; size: NA; D: NA; DNA: TGTGCCACCAGTGATTTCTCAGGGTATGGCTACACCTTC; CDR3: CATSDFSGYGYTF
V: TRBV9; J: TRBJ2-5; size: NA; D: TRBD1; DNA: TGTGCCAGCAGCGCCGGACAGGGGGCCTTCCAAGAGACCCAGTACTTC; CDR3: CASSAGQGAFQETQYF
V: TRBV19; J: TRBJ2-7; size: NA; D: TRBD2; DNA: TGTGCCAGTAGTCTGACTAGCGGGGTGGCCTACGAGCAGTACTTC; CDR3: CASSLTSGVAYEQYF
V: TRBV6-1; J: TRBJ1-2; size: few; D: NA; DNA: TGTGCCAGCAGTGAACTACGGAGTTTCGGCTACACCTTC; CDR3: CASSELRSFGYTF
V: TRBV10-3; J: TRBJ2-7; size: once; D: NA; DNA: TGTGCCATCAGGACTACGAGAGAGCAGTACTTC; CDR3: CAIRTTREQYF
V: TRBV5-6; J: TRBJ1-5; size: NA; D: NA; DNA: TGTGCCAGCAGCTTGGGTGGGAGCAATCAGCCCCAGCATTTT; CDR3: CASSLGGSNQPQHF
V: TRBV12-3/TRBV12-4; J: TRBJ2-7; size: NA; D: NA; DNA: TGTGCCAGCAGCCTCAGGGGGGGGCAGTACTTC; CDR3: CASSLRGGQYF
V: TRBV20-1; J: TRBJ1-4; size: once; D: NA; DNA: TGCAGTGCCTTTAATGAAAAACTGTTTTTT; CDR3: CSAFNEKLFF
V: TRBV3-1/TRBV3-2; J: TRBJ2-2; size: NA; D: NA; DNA: TGTGCCAGCAGCCAAGTAAGGGGGTGGAACGGGGAGCTGTTTTTT; CDR3: CASSQVRGWNGELFF
V: TRBV24-1; J: TRBJ2-7; size: NA; D: NA; DNA: TGTGCCACCAGTGATCCATACGGACAAGAGCAGTACTTC; CDR3: CATSDPYGQEQYF
V: TRBV9; J: TRBJ2-7; size: NA; D: TRBD2; DNA: TGTGCCAGCAGCGTAGCAGCGGGAACGGATTACGAGCAGTACTTC; CDR3: CASSVAAGTDYEQYF
V: TRBV24-1; J: TRBJ2-1; size: NA; D: TRBD2; DNA: TGTGCCACCAGTGACAGACTAGCGGGAGCCGGATACAATGAGCAGTTCTTC; CDR3: CATSDRLAGAGYNEQFF
V: TRBV3-1/TRBV3-2; J: TRBJ1-2; size: NA; D: TRBD1; DNA: TGTGCCAGCTCCGCTTCAGGGGGCTATGGCTACACCTTC; CDR3: CASSASGGYGYTF
V: TRBV3-1/TRBV3-2; J: TRBJ2-7; size: NA; D: NA; DNA: TGTGCCAGCAGCCAATGGGGGCAGACCTACGAGCAGTACTTC; CDR3: CASSQWGQTYEQYF
V: TRBV7-3; J: TRBJ2-3; size: NA; D: TRBD2; DNA: TGTGCCAGCAGCTCCTCCGGGACTAGCGGGAGGACCCGCACAGATACGCAGTATTTT; CDR3: CASSSSGTSGRTRTDTQYF
V: TRBV10-3; J: TRBJ2-7; size: NA; D: TRBD1; DNA: TGTGCCATCAGCCCACAGGGGAGAGAGCAGTACTTC; CDR3: CAISPQGREQYF
V: TRBV7-9; J: TRBJ2-5; size: once; D: TRBD1; DNA: TGTGCCAGCAGCTCGAGACAGGGATACCAAGAGACCCAGTACTTC; CDR3: CASSSRQGYQETQYF
V: TRBV28; J: TRBJ1-2; size: NA; D: TRBD1; DNA: TGTGCCAGCAGGTACCTCGGGACAGGGACCGCCTATGGCTACACCTTC; CDR3: CASRYLGTGTAYGYTF
V: TRBV28; J: TRBJ2-7; size: NA; D: NA; DNA: TGTGCCAGCAGTTTCGGCAGGGCGAGCTCCTACGAGCAGTACTTC; CDR3: CASSFGRASSYEQYF
V: TRBV4-1; J: TRBJ1-5; size: NA; D: NA; DNA: TGCGCCAGCAGCCAAGAGGATCGAATAAATCAGCCCCAGCATTTT; CDR3: CASSQEDRINQPQHF
V: TRBV3-1/TRBV3-2; J: TRBJ1-1; size: few; D: NA; DNA: TGTGCCAGCAGCCTCGGACAGTTTCCCACTGAAGCTTTCTTT; CDR3: CASSLGQFPTEAFF
V: TRBV7-8; J: TRBJ1-4; size: NA; D: NA; DNA: TGTGCCAGCGAAGACAGAAATGAAAAACTGTTTTTT; CDR3: CASEDRNEKLFF
V: TRBV6-4; J: TRBJ2-3; size: NA; D: NA; DNA: TGTGCCAGCAGGGGGGGGCTCACAGATACGCAGTATTTT; CDR3: CASRGGLTDTQYF
V: TRBV27; J: TRBJ1-6; size: NA; D: TRBD1; DNA: TGTGCCAGCTGGGACAGGGTAGGCACCTATAATTCACCCCTCCACTTT; CDR3: CASWDRVGTYNSPLHF
V: TRBV7-2; J: TRBJ2-5; size: NA; D: NA; DNA: TGTGCCAGCAGCTTAGTATTGATAAGCAGCAAAGGGGAGACCCAGTACTTC; CDR3: CASSLVLISSKGETQYF
V: TRBV3-1/TRBV3-2; J: TRBJ2-3; size: NA; D: NA; DNA: TGTGCCAGCAAGGTTTCCCTCGTCACAGATACGCAGTATTTT; CDR3: CASKVSLVTDTQYF
V: TRBV5-5; J: TRBJ1-1; size: NA; D: TRBD1; DNA: TGTGCCAGCAGCTTGTATCGGTCAGGGGGCACTGAAGCTTTCTTT; CDR3: CASSLYRSGGTEAFF
V: TRBV6-1; J: TRBJ1-2; size: NA; D: TRBD1; DNA: TGTGCCAGCAGTGAAGAGGAGGGGGCTGGAGGCTACACCTTC; CDR3: CASSEEEGAGGYTF
V: TRBV6-5; J: TRBJ1-5; size: NA; D: NA; DNA: TGTGCCAGCAGTATTGGCCTTTTTCAGCCCCAGCATTTT; CDR3: CASSIGLFQPQHF
V: TRBV7-9; J: TRBJ2-1; size: once; D: NA; DNA: TGTGCCAGCTTAGCCGCGGGCAATGAGCAGTTCTTC; CDR3: CASLAAGNEQFF